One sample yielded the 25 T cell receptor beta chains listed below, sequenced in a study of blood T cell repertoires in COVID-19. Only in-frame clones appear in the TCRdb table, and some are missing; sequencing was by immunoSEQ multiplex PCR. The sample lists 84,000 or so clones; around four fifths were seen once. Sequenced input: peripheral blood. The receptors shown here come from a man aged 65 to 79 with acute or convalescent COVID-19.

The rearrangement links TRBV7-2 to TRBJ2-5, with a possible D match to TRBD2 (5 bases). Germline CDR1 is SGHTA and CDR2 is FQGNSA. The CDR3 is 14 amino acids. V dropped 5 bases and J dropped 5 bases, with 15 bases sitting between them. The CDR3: CASSPMRVAETQYF. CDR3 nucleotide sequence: TGTGCCAGCAGCCCAATGAGGGTGGCGGAGACCCAGTACTTC.

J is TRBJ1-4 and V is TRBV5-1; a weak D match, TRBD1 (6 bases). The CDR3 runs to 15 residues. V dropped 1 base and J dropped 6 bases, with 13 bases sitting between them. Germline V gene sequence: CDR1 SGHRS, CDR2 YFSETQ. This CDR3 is CASSLRGGADEKLFF. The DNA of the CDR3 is TGCGCCAGCAGCTTGAGGGGGGGCGCGGATGAAAAACTGTTTTTT.

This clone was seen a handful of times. The CDR3 here is CASIEDSGGTDTQYF. In DNA form, the CDR3 reads TGTGCCAGCATAGAGGACAGCGGGGGCACAGATACGCAGTATTTT. The chain couples TRBV11-2 to TRBJ2-3; possibly TRBD2 for D (7 bases). The V end was cut by 7 bases, the J end by 1 base, with 15 bases between. CDR1 is SGHAT and CDR2 is FQNNGV in the germline V gene. The CDR3 runs to 15 residues.

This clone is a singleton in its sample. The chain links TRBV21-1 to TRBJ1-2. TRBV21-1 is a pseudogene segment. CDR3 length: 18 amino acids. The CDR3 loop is CASSKDGGLDGYTLGYTF. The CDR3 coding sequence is TGTGCCAGCAGCAAAGACGGGGGGCTCGATGGCTACACCTTGGGCTACACCTTC.

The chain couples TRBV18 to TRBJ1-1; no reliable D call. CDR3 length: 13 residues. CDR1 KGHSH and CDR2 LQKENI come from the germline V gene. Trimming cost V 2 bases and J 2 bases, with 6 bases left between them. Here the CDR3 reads CASSPNLNTEAFF. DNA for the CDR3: TGTGCCAGCTCACCAAATCTTAACACTGAAGCTTTCTTT.

For the CDR3, the DNA is TGTGCCACCAGTCCTAGGACCGGGGAGCTGTTTTTT. Amino acids: CATSPRTGELFF. The chain carries TRBV24-1 and TRBJ2-2; D remains unclear. Between the trimmed V and J ends, which lost 6 bases and 5 bases, there was a span of 6 bases. Germline loops: CDR1 KGHDR, CDR2 SFDVKD. The CDR3 runs 12 residues.

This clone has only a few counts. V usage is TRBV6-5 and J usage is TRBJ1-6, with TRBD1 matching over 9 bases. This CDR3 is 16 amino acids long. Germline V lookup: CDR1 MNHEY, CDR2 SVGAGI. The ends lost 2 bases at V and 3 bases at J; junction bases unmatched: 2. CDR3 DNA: TGTGCCAGCAGTTACGACAGGGGGTTCTATAATTCACCCCTCCACTTT. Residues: CASSYDRGFYNSPLHF.

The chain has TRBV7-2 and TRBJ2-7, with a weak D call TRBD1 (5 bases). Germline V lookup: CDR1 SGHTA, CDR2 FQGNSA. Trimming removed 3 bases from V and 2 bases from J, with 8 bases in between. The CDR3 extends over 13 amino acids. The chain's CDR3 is CASSFTGTYEQYF. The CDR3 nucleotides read TGTGCCAGCAGCTTTACAGGAACCTACGAGCAGTACTTC.

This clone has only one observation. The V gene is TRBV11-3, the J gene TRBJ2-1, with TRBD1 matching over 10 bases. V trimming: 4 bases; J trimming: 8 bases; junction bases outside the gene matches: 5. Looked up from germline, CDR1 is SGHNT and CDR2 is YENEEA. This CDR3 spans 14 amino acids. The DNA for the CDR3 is TGTGCCAGCAGCTCCAGACAGGGGGCTGATGAGCAGTTCTTC. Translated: CASSSRQGADEQFF.

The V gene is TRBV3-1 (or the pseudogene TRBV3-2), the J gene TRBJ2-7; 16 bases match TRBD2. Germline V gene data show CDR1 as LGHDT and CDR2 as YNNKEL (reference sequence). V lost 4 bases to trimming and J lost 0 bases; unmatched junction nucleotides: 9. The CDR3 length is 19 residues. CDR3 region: CASSRFPGLAGGVSYEQYF. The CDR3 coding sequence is TGTGCCAGCAGCCGATTTCCGGGACTAGCGGGGGGGGTCTCCTACGAGCAGTACTTC.

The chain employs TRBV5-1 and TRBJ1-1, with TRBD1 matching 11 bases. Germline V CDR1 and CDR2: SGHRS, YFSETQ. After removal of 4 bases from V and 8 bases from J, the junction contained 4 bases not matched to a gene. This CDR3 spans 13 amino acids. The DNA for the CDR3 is TGCGCCAGCAGCAAAGGACAGGGGGCGGAAGCTTTCTTT. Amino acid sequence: CASSKGQGAEAFF.

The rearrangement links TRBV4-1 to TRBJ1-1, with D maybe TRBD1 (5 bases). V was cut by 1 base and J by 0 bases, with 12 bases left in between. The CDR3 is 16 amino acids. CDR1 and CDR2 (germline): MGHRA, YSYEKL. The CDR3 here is CASSQGRGFLNTEAFF. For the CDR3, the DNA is TGCGCCAGCAGCCAAGGCCGGGGGTTCCTGAACACTGAAGCTTTCTTT.

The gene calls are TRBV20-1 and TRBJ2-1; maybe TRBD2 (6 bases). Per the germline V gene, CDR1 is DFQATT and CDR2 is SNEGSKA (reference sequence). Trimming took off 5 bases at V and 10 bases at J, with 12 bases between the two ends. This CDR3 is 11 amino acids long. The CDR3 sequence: CSAPLGLEQFF. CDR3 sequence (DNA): TGCAGTGCTCCTCTCGGACTAGAGCAGTTCTTC.

The CDR3, as DNA: TGTGCCAGCACGTTCAGACAGGTTAGCAATCAGCCCCAGCATTTT. Amino acids: CASTFRQVSNQPQHF. The rearrangement joins TRBV6-5 to TRBJ1-5, with D possibly matching TRBD1 (6 bases). Germline V CDR1 and CDR2: MNHEY, SVGAGI. The CDR3 extends over 15 amino acids. V lost 7 bases and J 0 bases, leaving 13 bases between the germline ends.

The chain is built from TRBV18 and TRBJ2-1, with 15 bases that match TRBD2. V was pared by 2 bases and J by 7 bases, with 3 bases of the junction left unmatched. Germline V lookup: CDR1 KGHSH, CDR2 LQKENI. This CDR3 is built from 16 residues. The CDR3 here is CASSPSGTSGGNEQFF. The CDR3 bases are TGTGCCAGCTCACCATCCGGGACTAGCGGGGGGAATGAGCAGTTCTTC.

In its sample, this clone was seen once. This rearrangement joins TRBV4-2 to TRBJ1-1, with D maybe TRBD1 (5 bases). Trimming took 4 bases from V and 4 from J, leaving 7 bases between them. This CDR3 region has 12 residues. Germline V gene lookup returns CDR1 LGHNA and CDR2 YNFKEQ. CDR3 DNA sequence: TGTGCCAGCAGCCGGGGGGGCACTGAAGCTTTCTTT. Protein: CASSRGGTEAFF.

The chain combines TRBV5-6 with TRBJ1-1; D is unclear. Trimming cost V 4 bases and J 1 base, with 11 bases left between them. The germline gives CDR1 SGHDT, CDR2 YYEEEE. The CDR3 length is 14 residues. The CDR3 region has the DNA TGTGCCAGCAGCCTCGAGCCGCGGAACACTGAAGCTTTCTTT. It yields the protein CASSLEPRNTEAFF.

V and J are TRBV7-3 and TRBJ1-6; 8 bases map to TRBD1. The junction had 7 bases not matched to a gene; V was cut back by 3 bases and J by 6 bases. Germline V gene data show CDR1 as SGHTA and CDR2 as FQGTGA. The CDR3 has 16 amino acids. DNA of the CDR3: TGTGCCAGCAGCTTGCAGGGGGCCTCCGCTAATTCACCCCTCCACTTT. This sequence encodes CASSLQGASANSPLHF.

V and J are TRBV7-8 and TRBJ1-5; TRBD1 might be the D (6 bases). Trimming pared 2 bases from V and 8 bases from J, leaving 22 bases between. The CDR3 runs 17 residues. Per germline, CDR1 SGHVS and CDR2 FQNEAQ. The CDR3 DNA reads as TGTGCCAGCAGCTTAATAGGGGGACATTCGGGGCCGGAGCCCCAGCATTTT. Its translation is CASSLIGGHSGPEPQHF.

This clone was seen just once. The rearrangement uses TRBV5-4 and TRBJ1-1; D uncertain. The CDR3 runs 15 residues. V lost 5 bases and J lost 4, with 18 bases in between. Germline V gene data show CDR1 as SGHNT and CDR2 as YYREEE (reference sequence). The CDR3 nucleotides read TGTGCCAGCAGTGAGGGCGGCGGCCCCTCCACTGAAGCTTTCTTT. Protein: CASSEGGGPSTEAFF.

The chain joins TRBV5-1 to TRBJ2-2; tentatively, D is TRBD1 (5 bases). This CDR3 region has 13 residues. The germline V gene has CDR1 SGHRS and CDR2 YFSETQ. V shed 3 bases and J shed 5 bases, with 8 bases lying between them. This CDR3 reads CASSSSGTGELFF. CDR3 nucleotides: TGCGCCAGCAGCTCGTCAGGGACCGGGGAGCTGTTTTTT. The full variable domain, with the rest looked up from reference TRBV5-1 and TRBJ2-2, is KAGVTQTPRYLIKTRGQQVTLSCSPISGHRSVSWYQQTPGQGLQFLFEYFSETQRNKGNFPGRFSGRQFSNSRSEMNVSTLELGDSALYLCASSSSGTGELFFGEGSRLTVL.

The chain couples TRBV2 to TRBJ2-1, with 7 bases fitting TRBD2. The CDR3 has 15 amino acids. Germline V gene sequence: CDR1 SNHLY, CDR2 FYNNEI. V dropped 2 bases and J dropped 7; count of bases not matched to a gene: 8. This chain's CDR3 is CASSERTGGENEQFF. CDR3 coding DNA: TGTGCCAGCAGTGAACGGACGGGGGGAGAAAATGAGCAGTTCTTC.

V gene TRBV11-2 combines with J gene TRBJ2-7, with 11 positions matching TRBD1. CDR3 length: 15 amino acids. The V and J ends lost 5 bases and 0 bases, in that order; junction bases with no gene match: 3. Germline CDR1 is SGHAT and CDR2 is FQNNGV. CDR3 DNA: TGTGCCAGCAGCCCCGGGACAGGGGGCTCCTACGAGCAGTACTTC. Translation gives CASSPGTGGSYEQYF.

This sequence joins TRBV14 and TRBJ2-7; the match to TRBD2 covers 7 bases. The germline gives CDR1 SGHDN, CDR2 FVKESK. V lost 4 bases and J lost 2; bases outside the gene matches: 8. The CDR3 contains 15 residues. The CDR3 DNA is TGTGCCAGCAGCCTCCTGGGGGGGACCCCCTACGAGCAGTACTTC. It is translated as CASSLLGGTPYEQYF.

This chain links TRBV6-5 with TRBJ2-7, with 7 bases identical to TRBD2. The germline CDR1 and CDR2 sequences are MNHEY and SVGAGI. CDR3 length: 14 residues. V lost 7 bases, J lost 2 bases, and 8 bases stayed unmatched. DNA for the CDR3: TGTGCCAGCAAGGATGGCCGGGGGGCCTACGAGCAGTACTTC. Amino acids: CASKDGRGAYEQYF.